Sequencing of this TCR beta chain was carried out in a study of T cells in Graves' hyperthyroidism and ophthalmopathy. Overall study findings and caveats: Appearing also in blood were most of the thyroid clonotypes expanded above 0.001.

Turning to this clonotype: Its target is not known.

Template material for amplifying TCR beta CDR3 regions consisted of RNA transcripts. Researchers ran a first-round RT-PCR on the TCR CDR3 using the HTBI primer set. TCRdb reprocessed the multiplex PCR reads via MiXCR and lists one record per CDR3 protein. The data contain about 570,000 distinct CDR3 sequences, 46% of them singletons. V was clipped by 0 bases and J by 0 bases, with 12 bases between them. Germline lookup yields CDR1 WSHSY and CDR2 SAAADI. This CDR3 spans 17 amino acids. This TCR derives from an adult woman with Graves' disease, either hyperthyroidism or ophthalmopathy (not recorded which). The rearrangement links TRBV10-2 to TRBJ1-5; D gene uncertain. The sample was peripheral blood or thyroid tissue (not recorded which). CDR3 protein: CASSESGGWYSNQPQHF. CDR3 sequence (DNA): TGCGCCAGCAGTGAGTCTGGCGGCTGGTATAGCAATCAGCCCCAGCATTTT.